The entry below describes one TCR beta chain. These data come from a study of blood T cell repertoires in COVID-19. Whole-study context: The United States, Italy and Spain supplied acute and convalescent COVID-19 samples. T cells, B-cell-depleted T cells, or PBMCs supplied cDNA or gDNA.

In the original workflow: Amplification from reference gene primers served as the basis for estimated nucleated cell counts. TCRdb's copy holds only in-frame clones and misses some; the assay was immunoSEQ multiplex PCR. V and J calls and clone size are copied from that table; D and trimming were computed from the DNA. The profile shows approximately 210,000 clones, 85% to 90% of them singletons. The germline V gene encodes CDR1 SNHLY and CDR2 FYNNEI. Trimming shortened V by 3 bases and J by 10 bases, and 15 bases separated the two germline ends. The CDR3 is 13 residues long. The rearrangement joins TRBV2 to TRBJ1-1; D possibly corresponds to TRBD1 (5 bases). Sequenced: peripheral blood. The receptor comes from a young man with active or convalescent COVID-19. Here the CDR3 reads CASSDRGGSVAFF. The CDR3 bases are TGTGCCAGCAGTGATCGGGGGGGTTCTGTAGCTTTCTTT.